The TCR beta chain under discussion was sequenced for a study of identical twins. A single record per CDR3 protein comes from TCRdb applying MiXCR to the 5' RACE reads. The sample holds fewer than 650,000 distinct CDR3 sequences; less than 9% are singletons and the top ten take less than 2%. Trimming stripped 7 bases from V and 9 bases from J, with 19 bases between. Germline loops: CDR1 MNHEY, CDR2 SMNVEV (reference sequence). The CDR3 totals 14 residues. This clonotype came up a few times. The same sample was also studied in work on yellow fever vaccine responses in identical twins.

This chain joins TRBV27 and TRBJ2-1; a weak D match, TRBD1 (6 bases). Specimen: PBMCs. The sequence was collected from a woman under 30 in good health. The CDR3 region is CASNQGRSGGEQFF. The CDR3, as DNA: TGTGCCAGCAACCAGGGGCGGTCAGGTGGTGAGCAGTTCTTC.